The clone carrying this TCR beta chain was counted once. Antigen: not known. The sample is drawn from a study of long-term antiretroviral therapy in people with HIV. Notes on the study in general: Clonotypes expanded prior to ART showed repertoire dominance at all sampled time points. Researchers lacked any data on ART adherence, viral resistance or therapy changes. With ART, diversity went up but was still lower than in transplant donor controls.

No fewer than two post-ART and no fewer than one pre-ART PBMC samples existed for each donor. The authors ran the immunoSEQ assay, v3.0, at survey level. Sequenced by immunoSEQ multiplex PCR; TCRdb stores in-frame clones only, minus some. Counted here are 17,000 or so clones, about 80% occurring once; the ten biggest clones make up roughly 8.3%. The CDR3 spans 14 residues. Germline V gene sequence: CDR1 LGHNA, CDR2 YSLEER. V was trimmed by 1 base and J by 3 bases, leaving 8 bases between them. Specimen: unsorted PBMCs, collected 0.3 years before starting antiretroviral therapy. V is TRBV4-3 and J is TRBJ2-3, with D maybe TRBD2 (5 bases). The receptor comes from a man over 45 with HIV. CDR3 protein: CASSQGPGTDTQYF. CDR3 sequence (DNA): TGCGCCAGCAGCCAAGGCCCGGGGACAGATACGCAGTATTTT.